This TCR beta chain stems from a study of cytomegalovirus exposure and HLA in healthy donors. In the study overall: Roughly 180 million T cells yielded 120 million or so unique TCR beta sequences, as an earlier analysis found. Most genotyped donors, 81% of around 370, had Caucasian-associated genetic ancestry. Study-wide points: Presence/absence analyses rested on an assumption that sequencing depth was roughly uniform across donors. The authors listed 164 TCR beta chains as cytomegalovirus-associated.

The PCR used 60 Vbeta and 13 Jbeta primers. Libraries were prepared by immunoSEQ multiplex PCR; TCRdb keeps only in-frame clonotypes and omits some of them. The table has 75,000 to 100,000 clones, approximately 80% seen once. Notes on this clone: Its matching antigen is unknown.

CDR1 SGHVS and CDR2 FQNEAQ come from the germline V gene. V was clipped by 2 bases and J by 5 bases; unmatched bases: 3. This CDR3 spans 14 amino acids. The chain links TRBV7-8 to TRBJ2-7; 10 nucleotides align to TRBD1. This TCR was recovered from a man aged 60 to 69 in good health and CMV-seropositive. The material sequenced was PBMCs. Here the CDR3 DNA reads TGTGCCAGCAGCTTACGGGACAGGGGTGACGAGCAGTACTTC. Encoded protein: CASSLRDRGDEQYF.